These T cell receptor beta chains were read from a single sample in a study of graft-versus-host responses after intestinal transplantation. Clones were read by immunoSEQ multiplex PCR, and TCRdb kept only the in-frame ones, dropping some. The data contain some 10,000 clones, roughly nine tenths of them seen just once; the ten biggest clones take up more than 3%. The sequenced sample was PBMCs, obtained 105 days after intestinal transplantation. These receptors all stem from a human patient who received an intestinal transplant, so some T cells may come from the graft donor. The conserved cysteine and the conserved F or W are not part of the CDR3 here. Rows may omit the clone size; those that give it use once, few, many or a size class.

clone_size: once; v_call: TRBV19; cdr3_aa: ASNFGWTAQETQY
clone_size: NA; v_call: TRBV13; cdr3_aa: ASSAEGGLDGYT
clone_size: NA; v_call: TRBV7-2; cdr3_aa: ASSLASASSYNEQF
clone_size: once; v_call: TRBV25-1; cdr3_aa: ASSDGLAGYEQY
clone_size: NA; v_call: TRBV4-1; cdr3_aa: ASSQDRGDYGYT
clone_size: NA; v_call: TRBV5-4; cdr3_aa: ASSRDRVFTEAF
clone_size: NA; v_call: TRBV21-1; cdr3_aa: ASSKALGQGGEYNSPLH
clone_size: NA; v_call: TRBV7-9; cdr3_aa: ATNPLGAPTETQY
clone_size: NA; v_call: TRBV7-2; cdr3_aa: ASSPAGGTQY
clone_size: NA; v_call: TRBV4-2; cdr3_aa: ASSQESSWATEAF
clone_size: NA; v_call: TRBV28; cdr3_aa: ASSFNPDNTGELF
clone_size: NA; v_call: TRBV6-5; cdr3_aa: ASSYWGAGFGYT
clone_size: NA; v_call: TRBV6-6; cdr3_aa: ASSYPDRETQY
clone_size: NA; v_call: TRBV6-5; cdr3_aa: ASSQTQGNNSPLH
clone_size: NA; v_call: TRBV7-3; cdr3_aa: ASSLISYNEQF
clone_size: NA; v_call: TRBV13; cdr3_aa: ASSLVRLGTADGYT
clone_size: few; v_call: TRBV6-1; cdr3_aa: ASSEGATNEKLF
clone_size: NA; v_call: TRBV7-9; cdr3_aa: ASSPPGLAYNEQF
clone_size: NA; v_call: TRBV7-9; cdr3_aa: ASSLPDQEPGGYYGYT
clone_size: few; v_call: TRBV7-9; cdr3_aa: ASSLETQGASPLH
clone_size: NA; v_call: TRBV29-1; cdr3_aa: SVEEVTSGRIYTQY
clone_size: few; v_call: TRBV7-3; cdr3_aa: ASSPSIFGEQF
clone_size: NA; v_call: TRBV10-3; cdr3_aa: AIKVHANTGELF
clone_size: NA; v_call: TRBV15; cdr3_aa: ATSRGTDSGNTIY
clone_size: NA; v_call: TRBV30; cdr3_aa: AWSVGRGRDETQY
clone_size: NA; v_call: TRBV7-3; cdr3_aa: ASSLGGGAYEQY
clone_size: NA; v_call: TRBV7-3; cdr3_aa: ASSLAGGGGDTQY
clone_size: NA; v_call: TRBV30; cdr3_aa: AWSPSRTGSATNEKLF
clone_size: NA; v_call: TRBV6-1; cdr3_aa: ASRWGFNEQF
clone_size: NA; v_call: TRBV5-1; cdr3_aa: ASSPMGSGNTIY
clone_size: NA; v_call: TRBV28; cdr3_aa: ASSRRGRGRGETQY
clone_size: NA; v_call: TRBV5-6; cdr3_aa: ASSYWTSGSSGELF
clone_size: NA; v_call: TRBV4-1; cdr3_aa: ASSQRSTVASVEQY
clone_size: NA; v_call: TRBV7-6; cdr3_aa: ASSLESGTLLGNTEAF
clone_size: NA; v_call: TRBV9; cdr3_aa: ASSLPPGVGDTQY
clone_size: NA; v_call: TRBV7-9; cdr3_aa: ASSLVDTYTGELF
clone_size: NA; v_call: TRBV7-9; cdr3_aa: ASSFRFRLAGSTDTQY